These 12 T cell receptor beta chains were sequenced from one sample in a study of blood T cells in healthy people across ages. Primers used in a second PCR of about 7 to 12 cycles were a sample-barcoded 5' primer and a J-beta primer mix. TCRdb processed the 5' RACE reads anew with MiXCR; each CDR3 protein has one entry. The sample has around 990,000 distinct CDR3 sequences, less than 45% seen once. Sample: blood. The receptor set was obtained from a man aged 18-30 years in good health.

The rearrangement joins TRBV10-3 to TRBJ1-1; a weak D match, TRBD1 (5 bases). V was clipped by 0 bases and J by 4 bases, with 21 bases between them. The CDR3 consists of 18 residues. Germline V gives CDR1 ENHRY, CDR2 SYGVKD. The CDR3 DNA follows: TGTGCCATCAGTGAGTCTGGGGGGAGGGTCGACCAGATCACTGAAGCTTTCTTT. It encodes CAISESGGRVDQITEAFF.

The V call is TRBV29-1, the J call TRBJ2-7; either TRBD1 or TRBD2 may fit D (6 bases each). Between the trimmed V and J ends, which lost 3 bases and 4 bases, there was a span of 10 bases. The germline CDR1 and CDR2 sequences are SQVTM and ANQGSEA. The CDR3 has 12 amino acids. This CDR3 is CSVDGGVYEQYF. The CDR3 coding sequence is TGCAGCGTTGACGGGGGCGTTTACGAGCAGTACTTC.

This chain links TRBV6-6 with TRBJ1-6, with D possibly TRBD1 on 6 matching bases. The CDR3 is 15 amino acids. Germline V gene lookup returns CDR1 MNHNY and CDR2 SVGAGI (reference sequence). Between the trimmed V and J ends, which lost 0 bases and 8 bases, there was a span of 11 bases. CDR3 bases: TGTGCCAGCAGTTACTCGAAACAGGGATATTCACCCCTCCACTTT. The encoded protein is CASSYSKQGYSPLHF.

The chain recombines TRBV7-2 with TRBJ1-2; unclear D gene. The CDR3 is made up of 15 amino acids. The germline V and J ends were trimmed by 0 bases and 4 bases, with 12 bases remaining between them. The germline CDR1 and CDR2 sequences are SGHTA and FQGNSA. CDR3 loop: CASSLAFGSSYGYTF. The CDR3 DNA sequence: TGTGCCAGCAGCTTAGCTTTCGGATCATCCTATGGCTACACCTTC.

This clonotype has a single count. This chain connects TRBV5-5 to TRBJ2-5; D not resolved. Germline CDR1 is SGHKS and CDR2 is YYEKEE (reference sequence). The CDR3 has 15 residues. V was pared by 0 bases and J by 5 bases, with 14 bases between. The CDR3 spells CASSLVADLGETQYF. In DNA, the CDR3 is TGTGCCAGCAGCTTGGTGGCAGATCTTGGGGAGACCCAGTACTTC.

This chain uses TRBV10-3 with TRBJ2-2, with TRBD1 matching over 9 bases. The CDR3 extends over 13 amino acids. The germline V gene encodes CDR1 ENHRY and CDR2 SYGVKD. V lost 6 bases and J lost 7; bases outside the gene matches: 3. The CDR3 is CAIRDRGFGELFF. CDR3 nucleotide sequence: TGTGCCATCAGGGACAGGGGCTTCGGGGAGCTGTTTTTT.

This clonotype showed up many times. The CDR3 bases are TGTGCCAGCAGTCCCCACAGGGGTAACTATGGCTACACCTTC. Protein: CASSPHRGNYGYTF. This chain links TRBV25-1 with TRBJ1-2; 7 positions agree with TRBD1. Trimming at V came to 5 bases and at J to 1 base, leaving 4 bases not matched to a gene. The length of the CDR3 is 14 residues. Germline CDR1 is MGHDK and CDR2 is SYGVNS.

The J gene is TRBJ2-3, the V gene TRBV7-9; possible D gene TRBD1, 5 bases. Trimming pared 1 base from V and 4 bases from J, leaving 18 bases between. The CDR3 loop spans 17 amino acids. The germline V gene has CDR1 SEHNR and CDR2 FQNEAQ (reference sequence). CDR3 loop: CASSLEAAGQWSDTQYF. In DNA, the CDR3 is TGTGCCAGCAGCTTAGAGGCGGCAGGGCAGTGGTCAGATACGCAGTATTTT. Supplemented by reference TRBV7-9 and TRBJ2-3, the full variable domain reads DTGVSQNPRHKITKRGQNVTFRCDPISEHNRLYWYRQTLGQGPEFLTYFQNEAQLEKSRLLSDRFSAERPKGSFSTLEIQRTEQGDSAMYLCASSLEAAGQWSDTQYFGPGTRLTVL.

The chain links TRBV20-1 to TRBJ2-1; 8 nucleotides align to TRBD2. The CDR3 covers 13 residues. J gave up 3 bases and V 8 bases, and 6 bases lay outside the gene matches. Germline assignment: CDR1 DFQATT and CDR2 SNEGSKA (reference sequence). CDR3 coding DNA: TGCAGTACTGGGGCGGGAGGCTACAATGAGCAGTTCTTC. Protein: CSTGAGGYNEQFF.

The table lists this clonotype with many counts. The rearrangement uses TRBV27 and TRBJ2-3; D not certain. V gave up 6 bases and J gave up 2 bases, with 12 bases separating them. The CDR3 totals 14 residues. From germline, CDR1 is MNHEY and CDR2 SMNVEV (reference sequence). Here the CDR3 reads CASRSSIPTDTQYF. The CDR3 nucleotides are TGTGCCAGCAGGAGCAGTATTCCCACAGATACGCAGTATTTT.

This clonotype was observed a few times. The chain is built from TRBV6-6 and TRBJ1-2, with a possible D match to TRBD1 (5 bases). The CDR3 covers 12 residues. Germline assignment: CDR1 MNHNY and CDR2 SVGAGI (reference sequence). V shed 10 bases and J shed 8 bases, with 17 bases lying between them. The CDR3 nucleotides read TGTGCCACAGGGTTAGGAGGGAACGGCTACACCTTC. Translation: CATGLGGNGYTF.

CDR3 DNA sequence: TGTGCCAGCAGCCCCCGGACGGTCAACTATGGCTACACCTTC. Protein product: CASSPRTVNYGYTF. The chain joins TRBV7-2 to TRBJ1-2; D is unresolved. The V gene's germline CDR1 is SGHTA and CDR2 FQGNSA. Trimming stripped 5 bases from V and 2 bases from J, with 12 bases between. The CDR3 runs to 14 residues.